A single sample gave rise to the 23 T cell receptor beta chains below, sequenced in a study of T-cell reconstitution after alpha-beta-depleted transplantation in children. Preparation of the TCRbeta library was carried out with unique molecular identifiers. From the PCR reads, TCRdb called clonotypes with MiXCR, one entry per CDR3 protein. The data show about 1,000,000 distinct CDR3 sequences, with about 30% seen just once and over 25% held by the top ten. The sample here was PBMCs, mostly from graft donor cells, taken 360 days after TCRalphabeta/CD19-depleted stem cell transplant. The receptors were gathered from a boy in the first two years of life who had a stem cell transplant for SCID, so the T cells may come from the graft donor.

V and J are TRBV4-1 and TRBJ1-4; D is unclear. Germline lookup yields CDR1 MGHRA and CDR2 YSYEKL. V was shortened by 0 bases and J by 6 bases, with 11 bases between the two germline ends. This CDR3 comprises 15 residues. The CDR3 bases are TGCGCCAGCAGCCAAGAATGGCTAAGGGATGAAAAACTGTTTTTT. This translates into CASSQEWLRDEKLFF.

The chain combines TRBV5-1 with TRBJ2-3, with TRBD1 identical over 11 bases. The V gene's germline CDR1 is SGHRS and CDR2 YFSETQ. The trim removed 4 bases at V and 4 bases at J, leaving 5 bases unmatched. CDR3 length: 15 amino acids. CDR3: CASSRDRGMADTQYF. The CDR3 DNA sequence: TGCGCCAGCAGCCGGGACAGGGGGATGGCAGATACGCAGTATTTT.

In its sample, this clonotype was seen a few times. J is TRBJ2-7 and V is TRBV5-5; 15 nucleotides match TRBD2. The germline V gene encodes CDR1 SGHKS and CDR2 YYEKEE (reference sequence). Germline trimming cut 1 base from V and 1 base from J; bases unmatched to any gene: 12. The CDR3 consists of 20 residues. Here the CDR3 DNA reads TGTGCCAGCAGCTTGCTAGGACTAGCGGGGGGGCGCCCTCGGTCCTACGAGCAGTACTTC. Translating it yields CASSLLGLAGGRPRSYEQYF.

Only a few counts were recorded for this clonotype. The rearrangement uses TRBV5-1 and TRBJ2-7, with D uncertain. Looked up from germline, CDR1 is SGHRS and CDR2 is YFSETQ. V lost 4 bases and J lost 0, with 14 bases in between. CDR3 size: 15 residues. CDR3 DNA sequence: TGCGCCAGCAGCCTCCGCTATTGGGGCTCCTACGAGCAGTACTTC. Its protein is CASSLRYWGSYEQYF.

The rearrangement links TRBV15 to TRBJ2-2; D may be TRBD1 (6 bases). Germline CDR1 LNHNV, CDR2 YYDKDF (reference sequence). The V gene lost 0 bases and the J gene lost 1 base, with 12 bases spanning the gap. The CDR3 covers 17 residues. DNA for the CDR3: TGTGCCACCAGCAGAGATGGACCACAGGGGAACACCGGGGAGCTGTTTTTT. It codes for CATSRDGPQGNTGELFF.

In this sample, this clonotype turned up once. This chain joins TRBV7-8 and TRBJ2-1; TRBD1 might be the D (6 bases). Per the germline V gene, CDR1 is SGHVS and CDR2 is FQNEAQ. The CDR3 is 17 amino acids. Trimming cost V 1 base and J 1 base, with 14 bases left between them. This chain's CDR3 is CASSLGHRVQSYNEQFF. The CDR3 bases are TGTGCCAGCAGCTTAGGGCACAGGGTACAGTCCTACAATGAGCAGTTCTTC.

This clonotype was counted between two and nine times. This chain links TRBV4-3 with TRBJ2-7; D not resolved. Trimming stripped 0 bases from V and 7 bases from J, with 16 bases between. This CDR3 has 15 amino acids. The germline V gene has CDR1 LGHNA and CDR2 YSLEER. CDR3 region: CASSQDWPKGGEQYF. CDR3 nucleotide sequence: TGCGCCAGCAGCCAAGATTGGCCGAAGGGTGGTGAGCAGTACTTC.

The CDR3 DNA sequence: TGTGCCAGCAAAAAAGGGGAGACCCAGTACTTC. This codes for CASKKGETQYF. The V gene is TRBV2, the J gene TRBJ2-5, with no clear D. This CDR3 contains 11 residues. Germline assignment: CDR1 SNHLY and CDR2 FYNNEI. V lost 7 bases to trimming and J lost 5 bases, with 8 bases between them.

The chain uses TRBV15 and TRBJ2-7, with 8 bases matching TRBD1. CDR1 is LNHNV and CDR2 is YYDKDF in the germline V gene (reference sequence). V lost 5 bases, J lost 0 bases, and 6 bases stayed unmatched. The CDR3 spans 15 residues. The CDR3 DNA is TGTGCCACCAGCTTACAGGGGGGCTTCTCCTACGAGCAGTACTTC. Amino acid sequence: CATSLQGGFSYEQYF.

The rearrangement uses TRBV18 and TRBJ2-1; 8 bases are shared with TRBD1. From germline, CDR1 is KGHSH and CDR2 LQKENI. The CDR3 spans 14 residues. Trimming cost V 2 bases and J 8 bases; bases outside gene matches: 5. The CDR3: CASSPNRGSDEQFF. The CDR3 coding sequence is TGTGCCAGCTCACCAAACAGGGGGTCCGATGAGCAGTTCTTC.

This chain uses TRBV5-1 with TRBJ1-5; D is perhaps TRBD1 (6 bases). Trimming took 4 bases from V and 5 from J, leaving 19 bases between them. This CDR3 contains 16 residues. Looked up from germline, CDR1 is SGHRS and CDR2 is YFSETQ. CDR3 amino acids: CASSPGPTGFDQPQHF. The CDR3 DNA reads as TGCGCCAGCAGCCCGGGACCAACAGGGTTTGATCAGCCCCAGCATTTT.

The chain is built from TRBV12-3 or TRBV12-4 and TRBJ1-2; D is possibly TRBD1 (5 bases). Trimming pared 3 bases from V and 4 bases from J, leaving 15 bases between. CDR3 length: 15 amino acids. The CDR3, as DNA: TGTGCCAGCAGTTTTGGTAGACAGAGTGGCTATGGCTACACCTTC. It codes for CASSFGRQSGYGYTF.

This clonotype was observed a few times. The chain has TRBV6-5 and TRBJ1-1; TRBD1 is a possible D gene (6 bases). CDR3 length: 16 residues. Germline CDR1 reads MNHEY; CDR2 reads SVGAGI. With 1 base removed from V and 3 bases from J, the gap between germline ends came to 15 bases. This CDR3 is CASSYFIGQRDTEAFF. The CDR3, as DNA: TGTGCCAGCAGTTACTTTATTGGACAGCGGGACACTGAAGCTTTCTTT.

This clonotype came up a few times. CDR3 nucleotide sequence: TGTGCCAGCAGCCGCAGGGGAACCGCCATCGGCTACACCTTC. Its protein product is CASSRRGTAIGYTF. This chain links TRBV3-1 with TRBJ1-2, with a tentative D call TRBD1 (6 bases). CDR3 length: 14 residues. Germline V lookup: CDR1 LGHDT, CDR2 YNNKEL (reference sequence). Between the trimmed V and J ends, which lost 4 bases and 8 bases, there was a span of 17 bases.

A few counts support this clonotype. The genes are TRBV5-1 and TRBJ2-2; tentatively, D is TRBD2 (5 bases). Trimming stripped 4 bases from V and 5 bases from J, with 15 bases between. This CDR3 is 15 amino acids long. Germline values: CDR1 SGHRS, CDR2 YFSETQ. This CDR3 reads CASSPLAGYTGELFF. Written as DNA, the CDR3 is TGCGCCAGCAGCCCCTTGGCGGGCTATACCGGGGAGCTGTTTTTT.

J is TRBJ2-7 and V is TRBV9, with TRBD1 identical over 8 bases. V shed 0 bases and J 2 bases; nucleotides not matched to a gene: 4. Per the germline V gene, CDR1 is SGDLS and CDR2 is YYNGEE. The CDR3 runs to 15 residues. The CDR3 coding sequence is TGTGCCAGCAGCGTAGACCAGGGGGCAACCTACGAGCAGTACTTC. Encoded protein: CASSVDQGATYEQYF.

The CDR3 nucleotides are TGTGCCAGCAGCCCCCTTCAGGGCGGAGTTTCATTTAATTCACCCCTCCACTTT. Its translation is CASSPLQGGVSFNSPLHF. The V gene is TRBV7-8, the J gene TRBJ1-6; weak D call: TRBD1 (5 bases). V lost 5 bases and J lost 6, with 23 bases in between. CDR1 and CDR2 (germline): SGHVS, FQNEAQ. This CDR3 spans 18 amino acids.

The CDR3 is CASSYSSGTGVNEQFF. The CDR3 nucleotides are TGTGCCAGCAGTTACTCCTCCGGGACAGGGGTGAATGAGCAGTTCTTC. The rearrangement links TRBV6-2 or TRBV6-3 to TRBJ2-1, with 10 nucleotides matching TRBD1. CDR1 and CDR2 (germline): MNHEY, SVGEGT. After removal of 0 bases from V and 7 bases from J, the junction contained 6 bases not matched to a gene. This CDR3 spans 16 amino acids.

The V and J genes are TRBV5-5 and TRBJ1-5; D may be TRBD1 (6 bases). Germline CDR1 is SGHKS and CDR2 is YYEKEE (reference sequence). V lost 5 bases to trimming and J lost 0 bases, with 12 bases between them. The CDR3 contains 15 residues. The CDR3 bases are TGTGCCAGCAGGGACAGCCCAAATAGCAATCAGCCCCAGCATTTT. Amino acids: CASRDSPNSNQPQHF.

The CDR3 bases are TGTGCCACCAGTGAGCCCGGGACAGGGGTCGAGCAGTACTTC. It encodes CATSEPGTGVEQYF. V gene TRBV24-1 combines with J gene TRBJ2-7; 10 bases are shared with TRBD1. V dropped 4 bases and J dropped 6; count of bases not matched to a gene: 5. CDR3 length: 14 amino acids. Germline assignment: CDR1 KGHDR and CDR2 SFDVKD.

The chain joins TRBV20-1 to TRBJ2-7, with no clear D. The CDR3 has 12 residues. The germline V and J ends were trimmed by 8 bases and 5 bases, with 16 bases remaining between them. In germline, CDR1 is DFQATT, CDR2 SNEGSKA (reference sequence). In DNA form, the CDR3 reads TGCAGTACCGATTTTGACGGTCACGAGCAGTACTTC. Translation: CSTDFDGHEQYF.

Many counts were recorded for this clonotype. The CDR3 loop is CASSLVSRYSPLHF. The CDR3 bases are TGCGCCAGCAGCTTGGTCTCCAGATATTCACCCCTCCACTTT. The rearrangement joins TRBV5-1 to TRBJ1-6; D not resolved. Germline assignment: CDR1 SGHRS and CDR2 YFSETQ. With 0 bases removed from V and 8 bases from J, the gap between germline ends came to 9 bases. CDR3 length equals 14 residues.

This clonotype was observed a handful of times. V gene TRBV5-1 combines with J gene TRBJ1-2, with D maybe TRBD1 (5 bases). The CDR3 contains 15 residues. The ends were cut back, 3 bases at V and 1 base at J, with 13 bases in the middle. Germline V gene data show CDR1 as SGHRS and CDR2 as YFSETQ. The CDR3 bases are TGCGCCAGCAGCTCCCGATGGGGGTTTAACTATGGCTACACCTTC. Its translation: CASSSRWGFNYGYTF. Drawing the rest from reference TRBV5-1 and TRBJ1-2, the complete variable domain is KAGVTQTPRYLIKTRGQQVTLSCSPISGHRSVSWYQQTPGQGLQFLFEYFSETQRNKGNFPGRFSGRQFSNSRSEMNVSTLELGDSALYLCASSSRWGFNYGYTFGSGTRLTVV.